This is a list of T cell receptor beta chains from one sample in a study of patients and donors after allogeneic stem cell transplantation. TCRdb passed the RT-PCR reads through MiXCR, listing each CDR3 protein once. The data hold about a million distinct CDR3 sequences, with around 17% observed a single time. The specimen sequenced was blood, either unsorted or a sorted T cell fraction (not recorded which). These receptor sequences come from a human donor who was either an allogeneic HSCT recipient or a stem cell or donor lymphocyte infusion donor (not recorded which). It is not recorded whose cells these are; they may come from a transplant donor. The CDR3 runs from the conserved cysteine through the conserved F or W. Fields, in order: J gene, D gene, V gene, clone size, CDR3 DNA, CDR3 protein. The D gene is left open where the match is weak. Some rows mark clone size as missing; the rest say once, few, many or name a class of expanded clone.

TRBJ2-3,TRBD2,TRBV12-3/TRBV12-4,.,TGTGCCAGCAGTCAAGGACTAGCGGCCGTCACAGATACGCAGTATTTT,CASSQGLAAVTDTQYF
TRBJ1-5,.,TRBV6-2/TRBV6-3,.,TGTGCCAGCAGTGCTCCCGGGGCCGGAGGGCCCCAGCATTTT,CASSAPGAGGPQHF
TRBJ1-2,.,TRBV9,.,TGTGCCAGCTCGCCTTTAGAGAGTGGCTACACCTTC,CASSPLESGYTF
TRBJ1-1,.,TRBV6-6,.,TGTGCCAGCACCAACCCGGCAGGTGAAGCTTTCTTT,CASTNPAGEAFF
TRBJ1-6,.,TRBV4-3,.,TGCGCCAGCAGCCAAGTATTGGGGACTGCTTCACCCCTCCACTTT,CASSQVLGTASPLHF
TRBJ2-3,.,TRBV4-2,few,TGTGCCAGCAGAGCTCAGGCATCCAGACCAGATACGCAGTATTTT,CASRAQASRPDTQYF
TRBJ2-7,TRBD2,TRBV9,.,TGTGCCAGCAGCGTAGCGGGGCGGGGGGGCCTCCACGAGCAGTACTTC,CASSVAGRGGLHEQYF
TRBJ1-6,TRBD1,TRBV7-2,.,TGTGCCAGCAGCCCCCCGGGACAGGGAAGATATTCACCCCTCCACTTT,CASSPPGQGRYSPLHF
TRBJ2-5,TRBD2,TRBV29-1,many,TGCAGCGTTGAACGTGACGCGGGAGTGGATGAGACCCAGTACTTC,CSVERDAGVDETQYF
TRBJ1-6,.,TRBV4-1,.,TGCGCCAGCAGCCAGACGAATTCACCCCTCCACTTT,CASSQTNSPLHF
TRBJ2-7,TRBD2,TRBV4-2,.,TGTGCCAGCAGCCAAGATCGGACTAGCGGATACGAGCAGTACTTC,CASSQDRTSGYEQYF
TRBJ2-1,.,TRBV20-1,.,TGCAGTGCTAGAGACAGCAACAATGAGCAGTTCTTC,CSARDSNNEQFF
TRBJ2-7,.,TRBV6-2/TRBV6-3,.,TGTGCCAGCAGAGGCCTCCCGGGTGGCTCCTACGAGCAGTACTTC,CASRGLPGGSYEQYF
TRBJ2-1,TRBD2,TRBV15,few,TGTGCCACCTGGGCGGGAGGGTACAATGAGCAGTTCTTC,CATWAGGYNEQFF
TRBJ2-1,.,TRBV27,.,TGTGCCAGCAGTACCCGGGACGAATACAATGAGCAGTTCTTC,CASSTRDEYNEQFF
TRBJ2-4,.,TRBV25-1,few,TGTGCCAGCAGTAGGGGAACCTTCGGCAAAAACATTCAGTACTTC,CASSRGTFGKNIQYF
TRBJ2-7,TRBD1,TRBV19,few,TGTGCCAGTCTCAGGACAGGGAACATCTACGAGCAGTACTTC,CASLRTGNIYEQYF
TRBJ2-3,.,TRBV10-3,few,TGTGCCATCAGTCCTGGACAGTCTGCAGATACGCAGTATTTT,CAISPGQSADTQYF
TRBJ1-1,.,TRBV12-3/TRBV12-4,.,TGTGCCAGCAGTCGGGCGGGTCCCACTGAAGCTTTCTTT,CASSRAGPTEAFF
TRBJ2-6,TRBD1,TRBV29-1,many,TGCAGCGCCCTGACAGGGATATTCTCTGGGGCCAACGTCCTGACTTTC,CSALTGIFSGANVLTF
TRBJ1-3,.,TRBV12-3/TRBV12-4,.,TGTGCCAGCAGTTTTTACAGACCCTCTGGAAACACCATATATTTT,CASSFYRPSGNTIYF
TRBJ2-3,.,TRBV7-3,few,TGTGCCAGCAGCTTATATCTAGCAGATACGCAGTATTTT,CASSLYLADTQYF
TRBJ2-7,TRBD2,TRBV7-2,.,TGTGCCAGCAGCCAGGGTACTAGCGGGTTCTACGAGCAGTACTTC,CASSQGTSGFYEQYF
TRBJ2-5,.,TRBV20-1,few,TGCAGTGCTAGAGAATCTGGGCAGGGAGAGACCCAGTACTTC,CSARESGQGETQYF
TRBJ2-3,TRBD2,TRBV20-1,.,TGCAGCCTCAGCGGGGAAGGAAGCACAGATACGCAGTATTTT,CSLSGEGSTDTQYF
TRBJ1-1,.,TRBV29-1,few,TGCAGCGTTGACTGGGGGGGTGAAGCTTTCTTT,CSVDWGGEAFF
TRBJ1-2,.,TRBV7-3,.,TGTGCCAGCAGCTTAGGATCGACGTCTAACTATGGCTACACCTTC,CASSLGSTSNYGYTF
TRBJ2-7,.,TRBV21-1,.,TGTGCCAGCAGCTTACCGGGACCGGAGAACTACGAGCAGTACTTC,CASSLPGPENYEQYF
TRBJ2-5,.,TRBV4-2,.,TGTGCCAGCAGCCAAGTCCTGTCGGTGGAGACCCAGTACTTC,CASSQVLSVETQYF
TRBJ2-7,.,TRBV27,few,TGTGCCAGCAGTTTATCGTGGGGAGTCGAGCAGTACTTC,CASSLSWGVEQYF
TRBJ1-6,TRBD1,TRBV5-1,few,TGCGCCAGCAGCGCCGGACAGGGGATCAATTCACCCCTCCACTTT,CASSAGQGINSPLHF
TRBJ1-2,TRBD1,TRBV12-3/TRBV12-4,many,TGTGCCAGCAGTTTAGAGAAGGGGGCGAACTATGGCTACACCTTC,CASSLEKGANYGYTF
TRBJ2-7,TRBD1,TRBV5-1,few,TGCGCCAGCAGCTCGGACAGGTCCGACCGCACCTACGAGCAGTACTTC,CASSSDRSDRTYEQYF